This T cell receptor (beta chain) was documented in a study of response to subunit inactivated influenza vaccine (dated by TCRdb to the late 2010s). For the wider study: The study used deep quantitative T cell receptor repertoire profiling to track responses to a trivalent subunit inactivated influenza vaccine. Results and caveats for the whole study, not just this receptor: The authors proposed that each seasonal influenza vaccination may bring in only a limited number of new T cells.

Preparation of the library involved RT-PCR. These reads were obtained on an Illumina HiSeq 2500. In TCRdb, the public reads were trimmed at Q25 with fastp and aligned with MiXCR, with productive beta chains retained. Rows are unified per CDR3 protein, each entry keeping the most common DNA and genes. The sample table contains 700,000 to 900,000 distinct CDR3 sequences; only one count was recorded for around 21% of them. About a tenth of the sample rests with the top ten. V is cut by 2 bases and J by 8 bases, and the space between the germline ends is 11 bases. CDR1 is given as SGDLS and CDR2 as YYNGEE, both from the germline V gene. From cysteine to phenylalanine, the CDR3 is 13 amino acids long. The entry retains the CDR3 DNA only, 39 bases that are in frame from base 1. This clonotype occurred a few times. The antigen this receptor binds is unknown. No base qualities exist here, and no much larger clone lies one base off it.

This chain is built from TRBV9 and TRBJ2-1, with the D gene tentatively TRBD1 or TRBD2, based on 5 matching bases in each. Sequences were derived from PBMCs from blood, sampled 5 to 6 days after vaccination. The sequence was collected from a man aged 50-59 years who received an inactivated influenza vaccine. Donor details come from another sample of the same person, matched by shared clones. The DNA sequence reads TGTGCCAGCAGCGTCCAACGGGGCGATGAGCAGTTCTTC. Translation gives CASSVQRGDEQFF.